A selection of T cell receptor beta chains follows, all from one sample in a study of shared clonotypes between healthy human individuals. This table comes from immunoSEQ multiplex PCR, and its TCRdb copy is limited to in-frame clones, with some not included. The sample records 2 million or so clones, about 95% being singletons. The specimen was naive CD8+ T cells sorted from blood. The source is a man aged 18 to 30 in good health. Each CDR3 is given with its conserved first and last residue. A D gene is named only where the DNA matches it firmly. Clone size is given for some rows only: seen once, a few or many times, or a class if the clone is expanded.

-	-	TRBV5-5	TRBJ1-4	TGTGCCAGCAGCCCCGGGGCGGAGTATAATGAAAAACTGTTTTTT	CASSPGAEYNEKLFF
-	-	TRBV2	TRBJ1-4	TGTGCCAGCAGTGAATGGACAGCAACTAATGAAAAACTGTTTTTT	CASSEWTATNEKLFF
once	-	TRBV6-1	TRBJ1-1	TGTGCCAGCATTGGGGGGACTGAAGCTTTCTTT	CASIGGTEAFF
-	-	TRBV12-1	TRBJ2-7	TGTGCCAGCAGCTTTGGGCCCCCGGGAAACTACGAGCAGTACTTC	CASSFGPPGNYEQYF
-	TRBD1	TRBV28	TRBJ2-7	TGTGCCAGCAGTCAATTTACAGGGGCCCCCGTCGAGCAGTACTTC	CASSQFTGAPVEQYF
-	-	TRBV6-5	TRBJ1-3	TGTGCCAGCAGGCCGGACACCTCTGGAAACACCATATATTTT	CASRPDTSGNTIYF
-	-	TRBV4-1	TRBJ2-1	TGCGCCAGCAGCCAAGATCGGGGCGGATTCGATGAGCAGTTCTTC	CASSQDRGGFDEQFF
-	TRBD2	TRBV28	TRBJ2-3	TGTGCCAGCAGTTTATTCCTAGCGGCAGATACGCAGTATTTT	CASSLFLAADTQYF
-	-	TRBV27	TRBJ2-7	TGTGCCAGTAGTTTATCCCTAGGCGTACTTTCCTACGAGCAGTACTTC	CASSLSLGVLSYEQYF
-	-	TRBV30	TRBJ1-1	TGTGCCTGGAGTGTAGGGGACTTCACTGAAGCTTTCTTT	CAWSVGDFTEAFF
-	TRBD1	TRBV5-4	TRBJ1-2	TGTGCCAGCAGCTTGGGGGACAGCCTCTCACCTTCCACCTTC	CASSLGDSLSPSTF
-	-	TRBV27	TRBJ2-3	TGTGCCAGCAGTTTTAGTTCTGCAGATACGCAGTATTTT	CASSFSSADTQYF
few	-	TRBV2	TRBJ2-7	TGTGCCAGCATAGCGGAGACCTACGAGCAGTACTTC	CASIAETYEQYF
-	-	TRBV4-1	TRBJ1-1	TGCGCCAGCAGCCATCTTCAGGGTATCTACACTGAAGCTTTCTTT	CASSHLQGIYTEAFF
-	-	TRBV7-9	TRBJ2-1	TGTGCCAGCAGCTTATACGTCACCCCTGAGCAGTTCTTC	CASSLYVTPEQFF
-	TRBD1	TRBV6-5	TRBJ2-7	TGTGCCAGCACTACCGGGACAGGACCCTACGAGCAGTACTTC	CASTTGTGPYEQYF
-	-	TRBV13	TRBJ2-1	TGTGCCAGCAGCCTCAGGTACAATGAGCAGTTCTTC	CASSLRYNEQFF
-	TRBD1	TRBV28	TRBJ2-5	TGTGCCAGCCGGACCACAGGGGGCGGGGAGACCCAGTACTTC	CASRTTGGGETQYF
-	-	TRBV11-2	TRBJ2-2	TGTGCCAGCAGCCCGACCGGGGAGCTGTTTTTT	CASSPTGELFF
-	TRBD1	TRBV28	TRBJ2-2	TGTGCCAGCAGTTTATTCAGGACAGGGGGCCCCGGGGAGCTGTTTTTT	CASSLFRTGGPGELFF
-	TRBD2	TRBV7-8	TRBJ2-7	TGTGCCAGCAGCTTAGTGTTAGCGGGAGTCAATTCCGGGTACGAGCAGTACTTC	CASSLVLAGVNSGYEQYF
-	TRBD2	TRBV6-5	TRBJ2-3	TGTGCCAGCAGCCAGTTACGGGGGGGAGGGGATACGCAGTATTTT	CASSQLRGGGDTQYF
-	-	TRBV11-2	TRBJ2-7	TGTGCCAGCAGCTTTATGGGGGACGAGCAGTACTTC	CASSFMGDEQYF
-	TRBD1	TRBV5-1	TRBJ1-3	TGCGCCAGCAGCTTGAACAGGGGTACGGGAAACACCATATATTTT	CASSLNRGTGNTIYF
-	-	TRBV5-6	TRBJ1-1	TGTGCCAGCAGCTTGGAGGGTGGCACTGAAGCTTTCTTT	CASSLEGGTEAFF
-	TRBD2	TRBV18	TRBJ2-7	TGTGCCAGCTCACCACTTGGGGGGGGCTACGAGCAGTACTTC	CASSPLGGGYEQYF
-	TRBD1	TRBV27	TRBJ2-5	TGTGCCAGCAGACCCCAGGGGGCCTGGGAGACCCAGTACTTC	CASRPQGAWETQYF
once	-	TRBV29-1	TRBJ2-5	TGCAGCGCCCCTATAACACAAGAGACCCAGTACTTC	CSAPITQETQYF
-	TRBD2	TRBV6-1	TRBJ2-1	TGTGCCAGCAGTGAAGGGCGTAGCGGGGAGCAGTTCTTC	CASSEGRSGEQFF
-	-	TRBV6-5	TRBJ2-5	TGTGCCAGCAGTACCTCTGGGGGCTTACAAGAGACCCAGTACTTC	CASSTSGGLQETQYF
-	-	TRBV5-8	TRBJ2-3	TGTGCCAGCAGCTTGGCATTAGAGTTCTTAGGCGCCCCTAGCACAGATACGCAGTATTTT	CASSLALEFLGAPSTDTQYF
-	TRBD2	TRBV27	TRBJ2-7	TGTGCCAGCAGTCATACGAGACTAGCGGGGGATTACGAGCAGTACTTC	CASSHTRLAGDYEQYF
-	-	TRBV7-6	TRBJ2-7	TGTGCCAGCAGCTTAGAACAAGACCCAGCCTACGAGCAGTACTTC	CASSLEQDPAYEQYF
-	-	TRBV11-2	TRBJ2-7	TGTGCCAGCAGCTTAGGGCAGGGGATCGACGAGCAGTACTTC	CASSLGQGIDEQYF
once	TRBD2	TRBV9	TRBJ2-1	TGTGCCAGCAATCATTTAAGCGGGGATGAGCAGTTCTTC	CASNHLSGDEQFF
-	-	TRBV15	TRBJ2-2	TGTGCCACCAGCAGTGGGTCAGGGGAGGCGAACACCGGGGAGCTGTTTTTT	CATSSGSGEANTGELFF
-	-	TRBV6-1	TRBJ2-1	TGTGCCAGCAGCTCACTCCTTGCACCGGGGAATGAGCAGTTCTTC	CASSSLLAPGNEQFF
-	TRBD1	TRBV5-1	TRBJ1-2	TGCGCCAGCAGCCCGACAGGGGTCGGCTACACCTTC	CASSPTGVGYTF
-	-	TRBV27	TRBJ2-2	TGTGCCAGCAGTTCACCCTCCAGCGGGTACAACACCGGGGAGCTGTTTTTT	CASSSPSSGYNTGELFF
-	-	TRBV10-3	TRBJ1-3	TGTGCCATCATGGGCACCGAGGGGGGGGTAGCTGGAAACACCATATATTTT	CAIMGTEGGVAGNTIYF
-	-	TRBV6-6	TRBJ2-1	TGTGCCAGCCAACACGTGGACAATGAGCAGTTCTTC	CASQHVDNEQFF
many	-	TRBV4-2	TRBJ2-3	TGTGCCAGCAGCCAACGAGGGGTGGCTCACACAGATACGCAGTATTTT	CASSQRGVAHTDTQYF
-	-	TRBV7-9	TRBJ1-4	TGTGCCAGCAGCTTGGGACTCGACCCTAAGCTGTTTTTT	CASSLGLDPKLFF
-	-	TRBV29-1	TRBJ2-3	TGCAGCGCCACCGTCGGGGGTAGCACAGATACGCAGTATTTT	CSATVGGSTDTQYF
-	-	TRBV11-2	TRBJ2-7	TGTGCCAGCAGCCCCACCCCGACGGGTACCTACGAGCAGTACTTC	CASSPTPTGTYEQYF
-	-	TRBV30	TRBJ2-3	TGTGCCTGGAGTTTGGGGAACGAGCGGACAGATACGCAGTATTTT	CAWSLGNERTDTQYF
-	-	TRBV5-1	TRBJ2-1	TGCGCCAGCAGCTTTGACTCCGAGGCTGAGCAGTTCTTC	CASSFDSEAEQFF
-	-	TRBV9	TRBJ2-1	TGTGCCAGCAGCGTAAGGGGGTTCAATGAGCAGTTCTTC	CASSVRGFNEQFF
-	-	TRBV15	TRBJ2-1	TGTGCCACCAGCGGACGTATCGGAGAGCAGTTCTTC	CATSGRIGEQFF
-	-	TRBV6-5	TRBJ2-2	TGTGCCAGCAGTCTACAGGGAGACTCCGGGGAGCTGTTTTTT	CASSLQGDSGELFF
-	-	TRBV4-3	TRBJ2-7	TGCGCCAGCAGCCAAGTTTTCGCAGGGTCTTACGAGCAGTACTTC	CASSQVFAGSYEQYF
-	-	TRBV21-1	TRBJ2-3	TGTGCCAGCAGCACACAACGGAAACGACTAGCGGGCAGGGGAGATACGCAGTATTTT	CASSTQRKRLAGRGDTQYF
-	-	TRBV5-1	TRBJ1-2	TGCGCCAGCAGCTTGGAAGAGGTTTCCCCTCTCTATGGCTACACCTTC	CASSLEEVSPLYGYTF
-	-	TRBV9	TRBJ2-5	TGTGCCAGCAGCGGGGAAAACCAAGAGACCCAGTACTTC	CASSGENQETQYF